The rows below give T cell receptor beta chains drawn from one sample of a study of technical replicates of blood from several donors. Clones were sequenced by immunoSEQ multiplex PCR, and TCRdb holds only the in-frame ones, with some missing. Of tens of thousands of clones in the sample, approximately 97% were seen once. Sequencing input: T cells isolated from PBMCs. The receptors here all came from a human donor in good health. CDR3s include the opening cysteine and the closing phenylalanine or tryptophan. D genes are given only for firm matches. Expanded clones are given a class, and other clones once, few, many or no size at all.

V gene	D gene	J gene	clone size	CDR3 DNA	CDR3 protein
TRBV23-1	-	TRBJ1-2	-	TGCGCCAGCAGTCAATCAGCTTACCAAATTAACTATGGCTACACCTTC	CASSQSAYQINYGYTF
TRBV28	TRBD2	TRBJ2-3	-	TGTGCCAGCAGTTTTACGGGACTAGAAGGAGGTTATACGCAGTATTTT	CASSFTGLEGGYTQYF
TRBV5-1	TRBD1	TRBJ1-1	-	TGCGCCAGCTATATTACAGGGGGAGGGACTGAAGCTTTCTTT	CASYITGGGTEAFF
TRBV11-2	-	TRBJ1-4	-	TGTGCCAGCAGGACAGTTAATGAAAAACTGTTTTTT	CASRTVNEKLFF
TRBV6-6	-	TRBJ1-5	-	TGTGCCAGCAGTTACTCTGGGGGGGCCGTAGGGCCCCAGCATTTT	CASSYSGGAVGPQHF
TRBV6-5	TRBD1	TRBJ1-1	once	TGTGCCAGCAGTGACAGGGGGGCCACTGAAGCTTTCTTT	CASSDRGATEAFF
TRBV14	-	TRBJ1-1	-	TGTGCCAGCAGCGGATACAGGGACGAGGCTGAAGCTTTCTTT	CASSGYRDEAEAFF
TRBV9	-	TRBJ1-1	-	TGTGCCAGCAGCGCGGGGGGCGTCACTGAAGCTTTCTTT	CASSAGGVTEAFF
TRBV23-1	TRBD1	TRBJ1-2	-	TGCGCCAGCAGTCCCCATCCTGGACAGGGAAGCGATGGCTACACCTTC	CASSPHPGQGSDGYTF
TRBV7-9	-	TRBJ1-5	-	TGTGCCAGCAGCTTAGCAGGGGGCAATCAGCCCCAGCATTTT	CASSLAGGNQPQHF
TRBV5-4	-	TRBJ2-2	-	TGTGCCAGCAGCTTTAGGCTAGCGTTGAACACCGGGGAGCTGTTTTTT	CASSFRLALNTGELFF
TRBV6-1	-	TRBJ1-2	-	TGTGCCAGCAGGCGGTTGCTTACCTATGGCTACACCTTC	CASRRLLTYGYTF
TRBV18	TRBD1	TRBJ2-5	-	TGTGCCAGCTCACCGACAGGGACCGAGACCCAGTACTTC	CASSPTGTETQYF
TRBV2	-	TRBJ1-1	-	TGTGCCAGCAAGGGGACAACGAACACTGAAGCTTTCTTT	CASKGTTNTEAFF
TRBV4-2	TRBD2	TRBJ2-5	-	TGTGCCAGCAGCCACCCTAGCGGGGTGGAGACCCAGTACTTC	CASSHPSGVETQYF
TRBV7-9	TRBD1	TRBJ1-5	-	TGTGCCAGCAGCGGGACAGGGGATCAGCCCCAGCATTTT	CASSGTGDQPQHF
TRBV5-1	-	TRBJ1-5	-	TGCGCCAGCAGCTTAGGTCCGGAGAGCAATCAGCCCCAGCATTTT	CASSLGPESNQPQHF
TRBV11-1	TRBD2	TRBJ2-5	once	TGTGCCAGCAGCTTAGCGGTGGGACCATTGGCGGGAGCGCAAGAGACCCAGTACTTC	CASSLAVGPLAGAQETQYF
TRBV6-1	-	TRBJ1-1	-	TGTGCCAGCAGTGACCTAACGGCTTTCTTT	CASSDLTAFF
TRBV5-1	-	TRBJ2-7	-	TGCGCCAGCAGCTTCCGAGACAGGTCATCCTACGAGCAGTACTTC	CASSFRDRSSYEQYF
TRBV6-1	-	TRBJ2-3	-	TGTGCCAGCAGTGAATATCTCGGTACCGGGACAGATACGCAGTATTTT	CASSEYLGTGTDTQYF
TRBV4-1	-	TRBJ2-3	-	TGCGCCAGCAGCCATCTCCACCGGACTGTTAGCACAGATACGCAGTATTTT	CASSHLHRTVSTDTQYF
TRBV6-5	-	TRBJ2-1	-	TGTGCCAGCAGGACCGGAGGGTTCGATGAGCAGTTCTTC	CASRTGGFDEQFF
TRBV27	-	TRBJ1-1	few	TGTGCCAGCAGTTTATGGAGGAACACTGAAGCTTTCTTT	CASSLWRNTEAFF
TRBV25-1	TRBD1	TRBJ2-1	once	TGTGCCAGCAGGGGAGTCCGGGACAGCTACAATGAGCAGTTCTTC	CASRGVRDSYNEQFF
TRBV5-4	TRBD2	TRBJ2-5	once	TGTGCCAGCAGCTTGGGACCGGGACTAGCGGAAGAGACCCAGTACTTC	CASSLGPGLAEETQYF
TRBV7-9	TRBD2	TRBJ2-7	-	TGTGCCAGCAGCTTAGCGGGGACTAGCGACGAGCAGTACTTC	CASSLAGTSDEQYF
TRBV29-1	-	TRBJ2-7	-	TGCAGCGTTGAGACTAGTACCTACGAGCAGTACTTC	CSVETSTYEQYF
TRBV5-4	-	TRBJ2-2	once	TGTGCCAGCAGCTTCATCAGGGGCGGGAACACCGGGGAGCTGTTTTTT	CASSFIRGGNTGELFF
TRBV4-2	-	TRBJ2-1	-	TGTGCCAGCAGCCAAGGGTCTACTTCGGGAAATGAGCAGTTCTTC	CASSQGSTSGNEQFF
TRBV14	TRBD1	TRBJ2-3	-	TGTGCCAGTTGTCGGGACAGCTACACAGATACGCAGTATTTT	CASCRDSYTDTQYF
TRBV5-1	TRBD1	TRBJ2-7	-	TGCGCCAGCAGCTTGGGGCAGGGGGCCTCCTACGAGCAGTACTTC	CASSLGQGASYEQYF
TRBV6-1	-	TRBJ2-2	-	TGTGCCAGCAGTCTAACTTCGAACACCGGGGAGCTGTTTTTT	CASSLTSNTGELFF
TRBV28	-	TRBJ2-2	-	TGTGCCAGCAGTTTGGATACAGGGTGGGGCGGGGAGCTGTTTTTT	CASSLDTGWGGELFF
TRBV7-9	TRBD2	TRBJ2-7	-	TGTGCCAGCAGCTCCGGGAGGGCTCTCTACGAGCAGTACTTC	CASSSGRALYEQYF
TRBV12-5	-	TRBJ2-1	once	TGTGCTAGTGGTTTGGTACTTCGACGGGAACCCACAAATGAGCAGTTCTTC	CASGLVLRREPTNEQFF
TRBV10-1	TRBD1	TRBJ2-7	-	TGCGCCAGCAGTGAGTCCTCTACCGGGACAGGGGACCCCTACGAGCAGTACTTC	CASSESSTGTGDPYEQYF
TRBV18	-	TRBJ1-1	-	TGTGCCAGCTCACCCAGGGTGTGGGCTGAAGCTTTCTTT	CASSPRVWAEAFF
TRBV18	TRBD1	TRBJ2-7	once	TGTGCCAGCTCGCCGTCCCGGGACAGGGGGCTGGTTTCCTACGAGCAGTACTTC	CASSPSRDRGLVSYEQYF
TRBV28	TRBD2	TRBJ2-7	-	TGTGCCAGCAGTTTCCTAGGACTAGCGGTTACGACCTACGAGCAGTACTTC	CASSFLGLAVTTYEQYF
TRBV6-6	TRBD1	TRBJ1-1	-	TGTGCCAGTTTCACAGGGGGCGCGGGGAACACTGAAGCTTTCTTT	CASFTGGAGNTEAFF
TRBV7-9	TRBD2	TRBJ2-5	once	TGTGCCAGCACCACCGGGGGGCAAGAGACCCAGTACTTC	CASTTGGQETQYF
TRBV4-1	-	TRBJ2-1	-	TGCGCCAGCAGCCAAGAAGATGACAGGCCGTTCTTC	CASSQEDDRPFF
TRBV7-2	-	TRBJ1-1	-	TGTGCCAGCAGCTTAGTATTCTCCTACACTGAAGCTTTCTTT	CASSLVFSYTEAFF
TRBV2	-	TRBJ2-2	-	TGTGCCAGCAGTGAGGGCCTGACTATCACCGGGGAGCTGTTTTTT	CASSEGLTITGELFF
TRBV18	-	TRBJ1-4	-	TGTGCCAGCTCACCACCTTTACGGACTACCAAGCCTCATAATGAAAAACTGTTTTTT	CASSPPLRTTKPHNEKLFF
TRBV6-5	-	TRBJ2-7	-	TGTGCCAGCAGCCCCTCGGGACACGGACCCTACGAGCAGTACTTC	CASSPSGHGPYEQYF
TRBV25-1	-	TRBJ2-7	-	TGTGCCAGCAGTGAATTTACCTCCACAGGGTATTCGTACGAGCAGTACTTC	CASSEFTSTGYSYEQYF
TRBV28	-	TRBJ1-4	-	TGTGCCAGCAGTCCCCCCCCGGGGTTTGAAAAACTGTTTTTT	CASSPPPGFEKLFF
TRBV6-6	-	TRBJ1-2	-	TGTGCCAGCAGGGACAAAGTCGGGTATGGCTACACCTTC	CASRDKVGYGYTF
TRBV27	-	TRBJ1-2	once	TGTGCCAGCAGATCCAGGATGGGGCGGTCGGACTATGGCTACACCTTC	CASRSRMGRSDYGYTF
TRBV6-5	TRBD1	TRBJ1-6	-	TGTGCCACGCAGACAGGGTCCTATAATTCACCCCTCCACTTT	CATQTGSYNSPLHF
TRBV4-1	TRBD1	TRBJ2-7	-	TGCGCCAGCAGCCACCCCAGGGAACGACAGGGGCACTACGAGCAGTACTTC	CASSHPRERQGHYEQYF
TRBV28	TRBD2	TRBJ2-1	few	TGTGCCAGCAGTTTAGTTTCTAGCGGGAGGGACCGGCAGTTCTTC	CASSLVSSGRDRQFF
TRBV15	TRBD1	TRBJ2-7	-	TGTGCCACCAGCAGAGAAACTCAGGGGGTCTCCTACGAGCAGTACTTC	CATSRETQGVSYEQYF
TRBV28	-	TRBJ2-5	-	TGTGCCAGCAGTCCGATTGGGACTTTCAACGGTGAGGTGACCCAGTACTTC	CASSPIGTFNGEVTQYF
TRBV9	-	TRBJ2-7	-	TGTGCCAGCAGCGTAGGACAGGATGGTTACGAGCAGTACTTC	CASSVGQDGYEQYF
TRBV9	-	TRBJ1-5	-	TGTGCCAGCAGCGTAGGGACATTCAATCAGCCCCAGCATTTT	CASSVGTFNQPQHF
TRBV9	TRBD2	TRBJ2-2	-	TGTGCCAGCAGCGTAGAAGCGGGGGCCCCCGGGGAGCTGTTTTTT	CASSVEAGAPGELFF